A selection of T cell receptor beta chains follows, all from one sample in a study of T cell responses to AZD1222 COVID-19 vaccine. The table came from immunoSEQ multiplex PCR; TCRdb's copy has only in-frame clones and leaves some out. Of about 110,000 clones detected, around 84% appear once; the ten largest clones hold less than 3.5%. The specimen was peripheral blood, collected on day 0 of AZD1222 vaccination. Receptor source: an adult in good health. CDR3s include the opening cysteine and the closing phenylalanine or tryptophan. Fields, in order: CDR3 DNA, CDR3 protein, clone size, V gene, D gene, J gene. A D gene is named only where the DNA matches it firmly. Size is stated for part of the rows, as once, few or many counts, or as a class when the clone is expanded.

DNA: TGTGCCAGCAGCACGACAGGGGGCGCGGGCACTGAAGCTTTCTTT; CDR3: CASSTTGGAGTEAFF; size: -; V: TRBV11-1; D: TRBD1; J: TRBJ1-1
DNA: TGTGCCAGCAGCGTATCCGGGACAGGGGAAGCTTTCTTT; CDR3: CASSVSGTGEAFF; size: -; V: TRBV5-4; D: TRBD1; J: TRBJ1-1
DNA: TGTGCCAGCACCGTAAGGGGACTATTTATCGATGAGCAGTTCTTC; CDR3: CASTVRGLFIDEQFF; size: -; V: TRBV6-5; D: TRBD2; J: TRBJ2-1
DNA: TGTGCCAGCAGCTGGGGGGGACAGGGATCCACCGGGGAGCTGTTTTTT; CDR3: CASSWGGQGSTGELFF; size: few; V: TRBV7-3; D: TRBD1; J: TRBJ2-2
DNA: TGTGCCAGCAGCGAAGATCAGGAGAAGTTTCAGCCCCAGCATTTT; CDR3: CASSEDQEKFQPQHF; size: -; V: TRBV2; D: -; J: TRBJ1-5
DNA: TGTGCCTCTCATATTTACACTGAAGCTTTCTTT; CDR3: CASHIYTEAFF; size: -; V: TRBV30; D: -; J: TRBJ1-1
DNA: TGCGCCAGCAGCCCGGGACTCTCGGAAGAGACCCAGTACTTC; CDR3: CASSPGLSEETQYF; size: -; V: TRBV5-1; D: -; J: TRBJ2-5
DNA: TGTGCCAGCTCCGGACAGGGCTACGAGCAGTACTTC; CDR3: CASSGQGYEQYF; size: -; V: TRBV9; D: TRBD1; J: TRBJ2-7
DNA: TGTGCCAGCAGTGAATCCGGGTATGGCTACACCTTC; CDR3: CASSESGYGYTF; size: few; V: TRBV6-1; D: -; J: TRBJ1-2
DNA: TGTGCCACCAGTGATCACGACGGGGCATACAGGGTTCCCTACGAGCAGTACTTC; CDR3: CATSDHDGAYRVPYEQYF; size: -; V: TRBV24-1; D: -; J: TRBJ2-7
DNA: TGTGCCAGTCGGACAGGGAAATTTAAAGCTTTCTTT; CDR3: CASRTGKFKAFF; size: -; V: TRBV19; D: TRBD1; J: TRBJ1-1
DNA: TGTGCCAGTAGTATGATCCGGGGGTACGATTCACCCCTCCACTTT; CDR3: CASSMIRGYDSPLHF; size: once; V: TRBV19; D: -; J: TRBJ1-6
DNA: TGTGCCAGCTCACAGGGACAGGGAACGGTGGACACTGAAGCTTTCTTT; CDR3: CASSQGQGTVDTEAFF; size: once; V: TRBV18; D: TRBD1; J: TRBJ1-1
DNA: TGTGCCAGCTCACAACGCACATTACCAACCTACGAGCAGTACTTC; CDR3: CASSQRTLPTYEQYF; size: -; V: TRBV18; D: -; J: TRBJ2-7
DNA: TGTGCCAGCAGCCAACAGGGGCGTCCCGGGGAGCTGTTTTTT; CDR3: CASSQQGRPGELFF; size: -; V: TRBV7-3; D: TRBD1; J: TRBJ2-2
DNA: TGTGCCAGTAGTACCCAGGGTAGGGAAGATCAGCCCCAGCATTTT; CDR3: CASSTQGREDQPQHF; size: -; V: TRBV19; D: -; J: TRBJ1-5
DNA: TGCGCCAGCAGCTTGGCCCCCGGGACAGGGTACAATGAGCAGTTCTTC; CDR3: CASSLAPGTGYNEQFF; size: -; V: TRBV5-1; D: TRBD1; J: TRBJ2-1
DNA: TGTGCCAGCAGCGTAGCTGGGGGGGCGGGGAGAACCGGGGAGCTGTTTTTT; CDR3: CASSVAGGAGRTGELFF; size: -; V: TRBV9; D: -; J: TRBJ2-2
DNA: TGCGCCAGCAGCTTGGCCGGAGAGGGGTCGGGGCCCCAGCATTTT; CDR3: CASSLAGEGSGPQHF; size: -; V: TRBV5-1; D: -; J: TRBJ1-5
DNA: TGCGCCAGCAGCTTAAGCCAGGGAGGAAACACCATATATTTT; CDR3: CASSLSQGGNTIYF; size: -; V: TRBV5-1; D: -; J: TRBJ1-3
DNA: TGCGCCAGCAGCCAAGTAGGGGGGGAAGCCAAAAACATTCAGTACTTC; CDR3: CASSQVGGEAKNIQYF; size: -; V: TRBV4-1; D: -; J: TRBJ2-4
DNA: TGTGCCAGCAGCCAAGGTTTGCCGGGACAGGGGCAACCCCTCCACTTT; CDR3: CASSQGLPGQGQPLHF; size: -; V: TRBV5-4; D: TRBD1; J: TRBJ1-6
DNA: TGCAGCGTGGACGGACTACCGGGACGGTTGAACACTGAAGCTTTCTTT; CDR3: CSVDGLPGRLNTEAFF; size: -; V: TRBV29-1; D: -; J: TRBJ1-1
DNA: TGTGCCAGCAGTTCTGGCAATCAGCCCCAGCATTTT; CDR3: CASSSGNQPQHF; size: -; V: TRBV28; D: -; J: TRBJ1-5
DNA: TGTGCCAGCACTACCCGAGCGGGGCTAAACACCGGGGAGCTGTTTTTT; CDR3: CASTTRAGLNTGELFF; size: -; V: TRBV27; D: TRBD2; J: TRBJ2-2
DNA: TGTGCCAGCAGCCCAAGACTAGCCCTTGCTAGCACAGATACGCAGTATTTT; CDR3: CASSPRLALASTDTQYF; size: few; V: TRBV7-2; D: TRBD2; J: TRBJ2-3
DNA: TGTGCCAGCAGTAAAAGGACAGGAAATTACGAGCAGTACTTC; CDR3: CASSKRTGNYEQYF; size: -; V: TRBV6-2/TRBV6-3; D: TRBD1; J: TRBJ2-7
DNA: TGTGCCAGCAGCCAACCTAGCGGGGCCTACAATGAGCAGTTCTTC; CDR3: CASSQPSGAYNEQFF; size: -; V: TRBV4-2; D: TRBD2; J: TRBJ2-1
DNA: TGTGCCAGCAGCTTAGACGCGGGGGGGCGTACAGATACGCAGTATTTT; CDR3: CASSLDAGGRTDTQYF; size: few; V: TRBV11-1; D: TRBD2; J: TRBJ2-3
DNA: TGTGCCAGCATTAGGGACTTCTCTGGGGCCAACGTCCTGACTTTC; CDR3: CASIRDFSGANVLTF; size: -; V: TRBV2; D: -; J: TRBJ2-6
DNA: TGTGCCAGCTCTCCCGCGGCTAGGACGTTCAATCAGCCCCAGCATTTT; CDR3: CASSPAARTFNQPQHF; size: -; V: TRBV18; D: -; J: TRBJ1-5
DNA: TGCGCCGGGGGGGTCTGGCCCCAGCATTTT; CDR3: CAGGVWPQHF; size: -; V: TRBV10-1; D: -; J: TRBJ1-5
DNA: TGTGCCAGCTCCCAGACTCCTAACTATGGCTACACCTTC; CDR3: CASSQTPNYGYTF; size: many; V: TRBV18; D: -; J: TRBJ1-2
DNA: TGTGCCACCAGTGACCCTGGACAGGGGAAGAAGACCCAGTACTTC; CDR3: CATSDPGQGKKTQYF; size: -; V: TRBV24-1; D: TRBD1; J: TRBJ2-5
DNA: TGCGCCAGCTCCCCCACAGGAATAGCTGGAAACACCATATATTTT; CDR3: CASSPTGIAGNTIYF; size: -; V: TRBV4-1; D: -; J: TRBJ1-3
DNA: TGTGCCAGCAGTCCTGGCCCCCGTCAGTGGCAGCAGTACTTC; CDR3: CASSPGPRQWQQYF; size: -; V: TRBV6-5; D: -; J: TRBJ2-7
DNA: TGTGCCAGCAGCTCACTCCGAACGGGCGGCTACACCTTC; CDR3: CASSSLRTGGYTF; size: -; V: TRBV11-2; D: -; J: TRBJ1-2
DNA: TGCGCCAGCAGCTTGGGACTAGCGGGGCCAGAGACCCAGTACTTC; CDR3: CASSLGLAGPETQYF; size: -; V: TRBV5-1; D: TRBD2; J: TRBJ2-5
DNA: TGTGCCAGCAGTCCCCTGACCCCTGGGGGGCTCCAAAACATTCAGTACTTC; CDR3: CASSPLTPGGLQNIQYF; size: -; V: TRBV27; D: -; J: TRBJ2-4
DNA: TGTGCCATCAGTGACTCGACCGAGGGTGTCTACGAGCAGTACTTC; CDR3: CAISDSTEGVYEQYF; size: -; V: TRBV10-3; D: -; J: TRBJ2-7
DNA: TGTGCCAGCAGTTACGGGGATAGCAATCAGCCCCAGCATTTT; CDR3: CASSYGDSNQPQHF; size: -; V: TRBV6-6; D: -; J: TRBJ1-5
DNA: TGTGCCAGAAGCACCCGGACAGGGTGGGAGGACTATGGCTACACCTTC; CDR3: CARSTRTGWEDYGYTF; size: -; V: TRBV5-3; D: TRBD1; J: TRBJ1-2
DNA: TGTGCCAGCAGTTCACACCCCTTCTCCAGGGCGGGCCCGGCCCAGTACTTC; CDR3: CASSSHPFSRAGPAQYF; size: -; V: TRBV28; D: -; J: TRBJ2-5
DNA: TGTGCCACCAGCAGAGATGCTCAGCCCCAGCATTTT; CDR3: CATSRDAQPQHF; size: -; V: TRBV15; D: -; J: TRBJ1-5
DNA: TGTGCCACCAGTGACCCGACACCGCTAGCCTACAATGAGCAGTTCTTC; CDR3: CATSDPTPLAYNEQFF; size: -; V: TRBV24-1; D: -; J: TRBJ2-1
DNA: TGTGCCAGCAGACAGGGAGATATGGATCAGCCCCAGCATTTT; CDR3: CASRQGDMDQPQHF; size: -; V: TRBV10-3; D: TRBD1; J: TRBJ1-5
DNA: TGTGCCAGCAGTGAAAGCGCCTATGGCTACACCTTC; CDR3: CASSESAYGYTF; size: -; V: TRBV2; D: -; J: TRBJ1-2
DNA: TGTGCCAGCAACCAACCCCAGGGGGCCCACCAGCCCCAGCATTTT; CDR3: CASNQPQGAHQPQHF; size: -; V: TRBV28; D: TRBD1; J: TRBJ1-5
DNA: TGTGCCAGCAGCCAAGTCACCACCCGACGATACTACAATGAGCAGTTCTTC; CDR3: CASSQVTTRRYYNEQFF; size: -; V: TRBV4-2; D: -; J: TRBJ2-1
DNA: TGTGCCAGCAGCCCATCCGAACTAGCGGGGGGGCCTAATGAGCAGTTCTTC; CDR3: CASSPSELAGGPNEQFF; size: -; V: TRBV9; D: TRBD2; J: TRBJ2-1